This T cell receptor (beta chain) was identified in a study of early T cells in non-severe SARS-CoV-2 infection. Findings and caveats of the study: Anti-spike CD8 responses were favored in VDJdb matching, and private and CD4 specificities were missed.

The CDR3 has 13 residues. The J segment lost 10 bases and the V segment lost 6 bases, leaving 5 bases of the junction unmatched. TCRdb reprocessed the 5' RACE reads with MiXCR, giving one entry per CDR3 protein. The table lists around 40,000 distinct CDR3 sequences, 6.3% of them singletons. A remark on this clonotype: Its specificity is unknown.

Sequencing was done on a sample of whole blood. The gene calls are TRBV12-3 or TRBV12-4 and TRBJ1-6; 8 nucleotides line up with TRBD1. This receptor was taken from an adult who was a healthcare worker with PCR-confirmed SARS-CoV-2 infection or an uninfected control (not recorded which). This CDR3 is CASRSGGGSPLHF. CDR3 nucleotides: TGTGCCAGCAGATCAGGGGGCGGGTCACCCCTCCACTTT.